The 20 T cell receptor beta chains listed next were all sequenced from one sample in a study of PD-1 blockade in mismatch repair-deficient tumors. Only in-frame clones appear in the TCRdb table, and some are missing; sequencing was by immunoSEQ multiplex PCR. The top ten clones hold around 2.6% of a sample with some 84,000 clones, about 84% of them seen once. Sequencing used peripheral blood, obtained 12 weeks after starting pembrolizumab. The receptors originated from an adult with mismatch repair-deficient cancer.

This clone appeared a few times. The genes are TRBV4-3 and TRBJ2-3; 11 nucleotides agree with TRBD2. This CDR3 contains 16 residues. V trimming: 0 bases; J trimming: 4 bases; junction bases outside the gene matches: 3. Germline V gives CDR1 LGHNA, CDR2 YSLEER. The CDR3 DNA follows: TGCGCCAGCAGCCAAGAGGTAGCGGGAGGGGCAGATACGCAGTATTTT. Its translation is CASSQEVAGGADTQYF.

J is TRBJ2-7 and V is TRBV19, with 7 bases aligning to TRBD1. The germline V gene encodes CDR1 LNHDA and CDR2 SQIVND (reference sequence). The CDR3 has 12 amino acids. The J segment lost 5 bases and the V segment lost 6 bases, leaving 4 bases of the junction unmatched. As DNA, the CDR3 is TGTGCCAGTAGCCGAGGGGGCAACGAGCAGTACTTC. The encoded protein is CASSRGGNEQYF.

The gene calls are TRBV21-1 and TRBJ2-3; TRBD2, the table's D call, lacks a check against the DNA. TRBV21-1 is a known pseudogene. The CDR3 length is 17 residues. The CDR3 nucleotides are TGTGCCAGCAGCAAAGCGGGACTAGCGGAAAGCACAGATACGCAGTATTTT. It is translated as CASSKAGLAESTDTQYF.

Only a few counts were recorded for this clone. The chain uses TRBV27 and TRBJ2-2; 7 bases map to TRBD2. CDR1 MNHEY and CDR2 SMNVEV come from the germline V gene (reference sequence). The V gene end was trimmed by 3 bases and the J gene end by 3 bases; junction bases not matched to a gene: 4. The CDR3 runs to 15 residues. The CDR3: CASSFMGGYTGELFF. For the CDR3, the DNA is TGTGCCAGCAGTTTTATGGGAGGGTACACCGGGGAGCTGTTTTTT.

The CDR3 bases are TGTGCCAGTAGTATTGTCGCTAACTATGGCTACACCTTC. Its protein is CASSIVANYGYTF. The chain couples TRBV19 to TRBJ1-2; D unclear. V was cut by 3 bases and J by 0 bases, with 5 bases left in between. This CDR3 spans 13 amino acids. Per the germline V gene, CDR1 is LNHDA and CDR2 is SQIVND (reference sequence).

The V gene is TRBV19, the J gene TRBJ2-1; perhaps D is TRBD1 or TRBD2 (5 bases each). Germline-derived CDR1 and CDR2 are LNHDA and SQIVND (reference sequence). Trimming cost V 9 bases and J 0 bases, with 15 bases left between them. The CDR3 extends over 15 amino acids. In DNA, the CDR3 is TGTGCCAGCCGAACCGGGACGACCTCCTACAATGAGCAGTTCTTC. Encoded protein: CASRTGTTSYNEQFF.

This chain links TRBV2 with TRBJ1-3; no clear D gene. The CDR3 has 13 residues. With 5 bases removed from V and 0 bases from J, the gap between germline ends came to 5 bases. Germline V gives CDR1 SNHLY, CDR2 FYNNEI. CDR3 sequence: CASSIFSGNTIYF. The CDR3 nucleotides read TGTGCCAGCAGTATTTTCTCTGGAAACACCATATATTTT.

This chain joins TRBV5-1 and TRBJ1-1; 7 nucleotides align to TRBD1. The CDR3 loop spans 16 amino acids. Trimming at V came to 0 bases and at J to 4 bases, leaving 9 bases not matched to a gene. CDR1 SGHRS and CDR2 YFSETQ come from the germline V gene. The CDR3 loop reads CASSLEPGGVGTEAFF. CDR3 nucleotide sequence: TGCGCCAGCAGCTTGGAGCCAGGGGGGGTCGGCACTGAAGCTTTCTTT.

This chain connects TRBV15 to TRBJ1-1, with D unclear. Germline V gene data show CDR1 as LNHNV and CDR2 as YYDKDF (reference sequence). CDR3 length: 15 amino acids. Trimming took 0 bases from V and 6 from J, leaving 14 bases between them. The CDR3 here is CATSRDLGSWPEAFF. As DNA, the CDR3 is TGTGCCACCAGCAGAGATTTAGGGTCTTGGCCTGAAGCTTTCTTT. The variable domain in full, completed from reference TRBV15 and TRBJ1-1, reads DAMVIQNPRYQVTQFGKPVTLSCSQTLNHNVMYWYQQKSSQAPKLLFHYYDKDFNNEADTPDNFQSRRPNTSFCFLDIRSPGLGDTAMYLCATSRDLGSWPEAFFGQGTRLTVV.

This clone has just a few counts. The J gene is TRBJ2-7, the V gene TRBV6-1; 9 bases agree with TRBD1. The CDR3 has 16 residues. J gave up 2 bases and V 3 bases, and 8 bases lay outside the gene matches. Germline V gene sequence: CDR1 MNHNS, CDR2 SASEGT. CDR3 in DNA: TGTGCCAGCAGTGAGCTTCCGGGACAGGGCGCCTACGAGCAGTACTTC. Residues: CASSELPGQGAYEQYF.

The chain is built from TRBV27 and TRBJ2-7; unclear D gene. V lost 0 bases and J 2 bases, leaving 8 bases between the germline ends. Germline assignment: CDR1 MNHEY and CDR2 SMNVEV (reference sequence). The CDR3 is 14 residues long. CDR3 in DNA: TGTGCCAGCAGTTTATCCGGATCCGCCTACGAGCAGTACTTC. It codes for CASSLSGSAYEQYF.

The chain combines TRBV7-8 with TRBJ1-1; no clear D gene. This CDR3 spans 14 amino acids. Trimming stripped 5 bases from V and 12 bases from J, with 22 bases between. Germline CDR1 reads SGHVS; CDR2 reads FQNEAQ. The CDR3 DNA reads TGTGCCAGCAGCGTTCGTGCGGCCGTCAGTGTATCTTTCTTT. This codes for CASSVRAAVSVSFF.

The J gene is TRBJ2-1, the V gene TRBV7-8, with D unclear. Germline V gene lookup returns CDR1 SGHVS and CDR2 FQNEAQ. The CDR3 covers 14 residues. The V end lost 0 bases, the J end lost 5 bases, and 8 bases lay between the germline ends. The CDR3 here is CASSLASGDNEQFF. CDR3 DNA: TGTGCCAGCAGCTTAGCATCTGGGGACAATGAGCAGTTCTTC.

The CDR3 spells CASSLDSGQDYNEQFF. The CDR3 DNA is TGTGCCAGCAGCTTAGATAGCGGCCAGGACTACAATGAGCAGTTCTTC. The rearrangement uses TRBV11-3 and TRBJ2-1, with D perhaps TRBD2 (6 bases). The CDR3 loop spans 16 amino acids. The germline V gene has CDR1 SGHNT and CDR2 YENEEA. Trimming stripped 0 bases from V and 3 bases from J, with 12 bases between. Filled out from reference TRBV11-3 and TRBJ2-1, the complete variable domain reads EAGVVQSPRYKIIEKKQPVAFWCNPISGHNTLYWYLQNLGQGPELLIRYENEEAVDDSQLPKDRFSAERLKGVDSTLKIQPAELGDSAVYLCASSLDSGQDYNEQFFGPGTRLTVL.

The chain employs TRBV23-1 and TRBJ2-7, with TRBD2 identical over 11 bases. TRBV23-1 is assigned to the ORF class and has an uncertain function. The ends lost 2 bases at V and 0 bases at J; junction bases unmatched: 3. This CDR3 comprises 16 residues. DNA for the CDR3: TGCGCCAGCAGTCAAGCGACTAGCGGGAACTCCTACGAGCAGTACTTC. Its translation is CASSQATSGNSYEQYF.

The J gene is TRBJ1-1, the V gene TRBV7-3, with 9 bases that match TRBD1. The CDR3 totals 15 residues. Germline V lookup: CDR1 SGHTA, CDR2 FQGTGA. V dropped 5 bases and J dropped 1; count of bases not matched to a gene: 5. The CDR3 sequence is CASSLQGAANTEAFF. Here the CDR3 DNA reads TGTGCCAGCAGCCTACAGGGGGCGGCGAACACTGAAGCTTTCTTT.

V usage is TRBV5-1 and J usage is TRBJ1-2; D call uncertain. Germline loops: CDR1 SGHRS, CDR2 YFSETQ. The CDR3 has 15 amino acids. Deletions cut 0 bases from V and 5 bases from J, with 14 bases between. The CDR3 loop is CASSLGFSSNYGYTF. The DNA for the CDR3 is TGCGCCAGCAGCTTGGGGTTCAGCTCAAATTATGGCTACACCTTC.

V usage is TRBV5-6 and J usage is TRBJ2-7; no clear D. The CDR3 length is 15 residues. The V and J ends lost 7 bases and 3 bases respectively, with 20 bases between them. The V gene's germline CDR1 is SGHDT and CDR2 YYEEEE. The CDR3 DNA reads as TGTGCCAGCGGAATAGATACCCGAATCCACTACGAGCAGTACTTC. It specifies CASGIDTRIHYEQYF. Variable domain in full (rest from reference TRBV5-6 and TRBJ2-7): DAGVTQSPTHLIKTRGQQVTLRCSPKSGHDTVSWYQQALGQGPQFIFQYYEEEERQRGNFPDRFSGHQFPNYSSELNVNALLLGDSALYLCASGIDTRIHYEQYFGPGTRLTVT.

This rearrangement joins TRBV6-5 to TRBJ1-1; TRBD1 might be the D (6 bases). The CDR3 length is 14 residues. V dropped 10 bases and J dropped 1 base, with 16 bases sitting between them. Germline V gene data show CDR1 as MNHEY and CDR2 as SVGAGI. The CDR3 bases are TGTGCCACCACATCCGGGACAAAGAACACTGAAGCTTTCTTT. As protein: CATTSGTKNTEAFF.

This clone appeared a single time. This chain uses TRBV19 with TRBJ2-7; 12 positions agree with TRBD2. The V and J ends lost 6 bases and 1 base, in that order; junction bases with no gene match: 4. There are 15 residues in the CDR3. The germline CDR1 and CDR2 sequences are LNHDA and SQIVND (reference sequence). CDR3 sequence: CASRTSGSGSYEQYF. CDR3 DNA sequence: TGTGCCAGTAGGACTAGCGGGAGTGGATCCTACGAGCAGTACTTC.